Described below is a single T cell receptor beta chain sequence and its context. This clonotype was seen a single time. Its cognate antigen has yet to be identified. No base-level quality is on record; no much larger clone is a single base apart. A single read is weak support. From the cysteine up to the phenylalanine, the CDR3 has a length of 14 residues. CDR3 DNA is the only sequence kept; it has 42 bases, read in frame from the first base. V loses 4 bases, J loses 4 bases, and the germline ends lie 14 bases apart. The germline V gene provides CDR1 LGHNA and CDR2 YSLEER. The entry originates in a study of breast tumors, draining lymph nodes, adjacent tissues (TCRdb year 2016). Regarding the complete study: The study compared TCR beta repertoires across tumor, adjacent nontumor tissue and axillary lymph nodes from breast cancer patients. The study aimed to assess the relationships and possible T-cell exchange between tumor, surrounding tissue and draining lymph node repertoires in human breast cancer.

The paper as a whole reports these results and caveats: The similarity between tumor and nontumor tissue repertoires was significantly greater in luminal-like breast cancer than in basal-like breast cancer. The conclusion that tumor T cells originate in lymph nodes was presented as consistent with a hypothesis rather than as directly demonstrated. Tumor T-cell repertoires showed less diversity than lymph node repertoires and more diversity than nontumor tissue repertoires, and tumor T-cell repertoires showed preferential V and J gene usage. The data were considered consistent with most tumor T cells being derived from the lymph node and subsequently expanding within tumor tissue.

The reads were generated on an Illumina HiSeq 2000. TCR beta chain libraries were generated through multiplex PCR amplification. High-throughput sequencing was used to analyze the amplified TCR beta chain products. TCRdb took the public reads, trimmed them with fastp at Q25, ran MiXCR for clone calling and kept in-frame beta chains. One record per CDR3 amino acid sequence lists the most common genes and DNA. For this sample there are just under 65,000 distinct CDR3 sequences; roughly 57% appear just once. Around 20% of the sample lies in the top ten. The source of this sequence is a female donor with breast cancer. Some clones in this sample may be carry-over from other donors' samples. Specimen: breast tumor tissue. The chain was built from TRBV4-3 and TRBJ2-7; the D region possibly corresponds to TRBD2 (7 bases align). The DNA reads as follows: TGCGCCAGCAGCCCCTTTGGGGGGGCATACGAGCAGTACTTC. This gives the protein CASSPFGGAYEQYF.